This T cell receptor (beta chain) emerged from a study of blood T cell repertoires in COVID-19. Overall study: The samples span acute and convalescent COVID-19 from the United States, Italy and Spain.

CDR1 and CDR2 (germline): DFQATT, SNEGSKA (reference sequence). The CDR3 sequence is 17 residues long. Trimming removed 3 bases at V and 5 bases at J, with 26 bases between. Seattle's enrolled individuals joined amid active infection and were then monitored longitudinally. As handled by the study authors: Estimated nucleated cell counts came from reference gene primer amplification. Profiled with immunoSEQ multiplex PCR; TCRdb holds only in-frame clones, not every one. D and trimming were read from the DNA, whereas the V and J calls and clone size are those reported in that table. This sample has 500,000 to 600,000 clones, with about 89% found just once.

This clonotype was obtained from a woman in her 50s with COVID-19, enrolled during active disease. The chain recombines TRBV20-1 with TRBJ2-7; D may be TRBD1 (7 bases). Sequences were obtained from peripheral blood. In DNA form, the CDR3 reads TGCAGTGCTAGTGCAGACGGACGGGACTGGGACAGTCACGAGCAGTACTTC. This gives the protein CSASADGRDWDSHEQYF.